The rows below give T cell receptor beta chains drawn from one sample of a study of blood T cell repertoires in COVID-19. Sequencing used immunoSEQ multiplex PCR; TCRdb keeps in-frame clones, though not all of them. The table lists 250,000 to 300,000 clones, roughly 90% of them singletons. The sample consisted of peripheral blood. All receptors come from a woman between 25 and 40 years old with COVID-19, enrolled during active disease. Each CDR3 is given with its conserved first and last residue. Fields, in order: V gene, J gene, clone size, D gene, CDR3 DNA, CDR3 protein. A D gene is named only where the DNA matches it firmly. Not every row has a clone size; where given, it reads once, few, many or a size class.

>TRBV5-4|TRBJ1-1|many|TRBD1
TGTGCCAGCAGCACACAGGGGCGGGGCACTGAAGCTTTCTTT
CASSTQGRGTEAFF
>TRBV18|TRBJ2-6|-|-
TGTGCCAGCTCACCCTTCTCTGGGGCCAACGTCCTGACTTTC
CASSPFSGANVLTF
>TRBV6-6|TRBJ2-2|-|-
TGTGCCAGCAGTGAGACAGGAAACTTCCGGGAGCTGTTTTTT
CASSETGNFRELFF
>TRBV5-4|TRBJ2-6|once|TRBD2
TGTGCCAGCAGCCCCCCAGGCATAGCGGGATACTCTGGGGCCAACGTCCTGACTTTC
CASSPPGIAGYSGANVLTF
>TRBV27|TRBJ2-7|-|-
TGTGCCAGCAGTTCGTTTCAACTCTACGAGCAGTACTTC
CASSSFQLYEQYF
>TRBV9|TRBJ2-3|-|-
TGTGCCGGATCATACGGGGTCACAGATACGCAGTATTTT
CAGSYGVTDTQYF
>TRBV12-3/TRBV12-4|TRBJ2-1|-|-
TGTGCCAGCAGTTTAGCCGGGGAGCAGTTCTTC
CASSLAGEQFF
>TRBV5-1|TRBJ1-4|once|-
TGCGCCAGCAGCTTGGTTGCAGGGGATGGCGAAAAACTGTTTTTT
CASSLVAGDGEKLFF
>TRBV28|TRBJ1-2|-|TRBD1
TGTGCCAGCAGTTCAGGACAGGTCGGCTATGGCTACACCTTC
CASSSGQVGYGYTF
>TRBV20-1|TRBJ2-7|-|-
TGCAGTGCCGGACAGTTCGACGAGCAGTACTTC
CSAGQFDEQYF
>TRBV5-6|TRBJ2-7|-|TRBD2
TGTGCCAGCAGTCACGGACTAGCCCGACCAAACGAGCAGTACTTC
CASSHGLARPNEQYF
>TRBV5-5|TRBJ1-1|few|-
TGTGCCAGCAGCGCCCTCGGGTGGGACACTGAAGCTTTCTTT
CASSALGWDTEAFF
>TRBV28|TRBJ2-7|-|-
TGTGCCAGCAGTCCACAGGGTCCCTACGCGCAGTACTTC
CASSPQGPYAQYF
>TRBV19|TRBJ2-1|-|TRBD1
TGTGCCAGTAGTCGACCGGGACAGACAAACAATGAGCAGTTCTTC
CASSRPGQTNNEQFF
>TRBV5-4|TRBJ1-4|-|-
TGTGCCAGCAGCCCCGGTGGGCAGGGGCGAGGTGAAAAACTGTTTTTT
CASSPGGQGRGEKLFF
>TRBV19|TRBJ1-5|-|-
TGTGCCAGTAGTACCAAGGACAAACCAAATCAGCCCCAGCATTTT
CASSTKDKPNQPQHF
>TRBV21-1|TRBJ1-4|once|-
TGTGCCAGCAGCGAAGGCAAGACAGCAACTAATGAAAAACTGTTTTTT
CASSEGKTATNEKLFF
>TRBV4-1|TRBJ1-2|-|-
TGCGCCAGCAGCCAAGAATCAGGGAATACTAACTATGGCTACACCTTC
CASSQESGNTNYGYTF
>TRBV7-9|TRBJ1-5|-|TRBD1
TGTGCCAGCAGCGACGTGGGGACAGGGCGCAATCAGCCCCAGCATTTT
CASSDVGTGRNQPQHF
>TRBV14|TRBJ2-3|-|-
TGTGCCAGCAGCCAAGTCGGGAAGCGCCCAGATACGCAGTATTTT
CASSQVGKRPDTQYF
>TRBV28|TRBJ2-1|-|TRBD2
TGTGCCAGCAGCAATAGCGGGATTGGCAATGAGCAGTTCTTC
CASSNSGIGNEQFF
>TRBV20-1|TRBJ1-1|-|-
TGCAGTGCTAGAACAGGGAACGCTTTCTTT
CSARTGNAFF
>TRBV19|TRBJ2-7|-|-
TGTGCCAGTAGCTCTTGGGGCCATCCCTACGAGCAGTACTTC
CASSSWGHPYEQYF
>TRBV29-1|TRBJ2-5|-|TRBD2
TGCAGCGTTGCAACTAGCGTAGAGACCCAGTACTTC
CSVATSVETQYF
>TRBV12-3/TRBV12-4|TRBJ2-5|-|-
TGTGCCAGCAGTTCAGGACAAGAGACCCAGTACTTC
CASSSGQETQYF
>TRBV10-3|TRBJ2-3|-|TRBD2
TGTGCCATCAGTGTACCCTGGGCGGGAGGGAACACAGATACGCAGTATTTT
CAISVPWAGGNTDTQYF